The 14 T cell receptor beta chains in this list originate from one sample, sequenced in a study of cytomegalovirus exposure and HLA in healthy donors. The study ran its PCR with 60 Vbeta and 13 Jbeta primers. Here immunoSEQ multiplex PCR was the method, and the copy in TCRdb shows in-frame clones only, minus some. The repertoire holds 130,000 to 150,000 clones, with under 85% as singletons. Sequences were obtained from PBMCs. These receptors were obtained from a woman aged 40 to 50 in good health and CMV-seropositive.

CDR3 sequence reads: CASSPRTGYNEQFF. The CDR3 region has the DNA TGTGCCAGCAGCCCCCGGACAGGGTACAATGAGCAGTTCTTC. V gene TRBV7-9 combines with J gene TRBJ2-1; 8 bases are shared with TRBD1. The germline V gene has CDR1 SEHNR and CDR2 FQNEAQ (reference sequence). The CDR3 is 14 residues long. After removal of 5 bases from V and 4 bases from J, the junction contained 4 bases not matched to a gene.

CDR3 in amino acids: CASSFLGDTNTQYF. As DNA, the CDR3 is TGTGCCAGCAGTTTTTTGGGGGACACGAATACGCAGTATTTT. The chain couples TRBV28 to TRBJ2-3; a weak D match, TRBD1 (6 bases). The CDR3 runs 14 residues. V lost 3 bases to trimming and J lost 7 bases, with 14 bases between them. Germline loops: CDR1 MDHEN, CDR2 SYDVKM.

The gene calls are TRBV7-2 and TRBJ2-5; 9 bases align to TRBD2. The V segment lost 7 bases and the J segment 6 bases; nucleotides outside the gene matches: 6. CDR1 SGHTA and CDR2 FQGNSA come from the germline V gene. There are 13 residues in the CDR3. CDR3 DNA: TGTGCCAGCAATAGCGGGGGTACCCAGACCCAGTACTTC. It specifies CASNSGGTQTQYF.

This clone appeared a few times. The chain employs TRBV11-1 and TRBJ2-3, with 9 nucleotides matching TRBD2. V gave up 2 bases and J gave up 4 bases; unmatched junction bases: 7. The CDR3 sequence is 16 residues long. The germline V gene has CDR1 SGHAT and CDR2 FQDESV (reference sequence). The CDR3 DNA reads as TGTGCCAGCAGCTTATCGGCGGGGGGGGGCGCAGATACGCAGTATTTT. It encodes CASSLSAGGGADTQYF.

The chain uses TRBV5-4 and TRBJ2-3; no clear D. Germline lookup yields CDR1 SGHNT and CDR2 YYREEE (reference sequence). The CDR3 extends over 14 amino acids. Between the trimmed V and J ends, which lost 6 bases and 2 bases, there was a span of 13 bases. The CDR3 DNA is TGTGCCAGCACGTTCGTCGGGTCCACAGATACGCAGTATTTT. Translation gives CASTFVGSTDTQYF.

The rearrangement links TRBV7-9 to TRBJ1-1; D not certain. V was trimmed by 1 base and J by 5 bases, leaving 8 bases between them. The CDR3 spans 13 residues. Germline CDR1 is SEHNR and CDR2 is FQNEAQ (reference sequence). CDR3 loop: CASSLDSGTEAFF. Here the CDR3 DNA reads TGTGCCAGCAGCTTAGACAGCGGAACTGAAGCTTTCTTT.

The chain links TRBV9 to TRBJ2-6; D is unresolved. Germline loops: CDR1 SGDLS, CDR2 YYNGEE. Trimming stripped 4 bases from V and 4 bases from J, with 12 bases between. The CDR3 runs to 15 residues. Here the CDR3 DNA reads TGTGCCAGCAGCCCCGGAGTCTCGGGGGCCAACGTCCTGACTTTC. Translation: CASSPGVSGANVLTF.

V is TRBV10-1 and J is TRBJ2-3, with TRBD2 matching 13 bases. The CDR3 contains 16 residues. The trim removed 2 bases at V and 5 bases at J, leaving 4 bases unmatched. Germline V gene data show CDR1 as WNHNN and CDR2 as SYGVQD (reference sequence). The CDR3 region has the DNA TGCGCCAGCAGTGAGGGACTAGCGGGGGTGAAAGATACGCAGTATTTT. Translation: CASSEGLAGVKDTQYF.

The chain joins TRBV30 to TRBJ1-1; D gene unclear. V lost 2 bases to trimming and J lost 4 bases, with 8 bases between them. This CDR3 region has 12 residues. Per germline, CDR1 GTSNPN and CDR2 SVGIG (reference sequence). This chain's CDR3 is CAWSNSITEAFF. CDR3 DNA: TGTGCCTGGAGTAACTCGATCACTGAAGCTTTCTTT.

The chain uses TRBV6-1 and TRBJ2-3; the match to TRBD2 covers 9 bases. Germline CDR1 is MNHNS and CDR2 is SASEGT. This CDR3 has 14 amino acids. Unmatched junction bases numbered 7, after V lost 8 bases and J lost 4 bases. CDR3 region: CASLLAGRSDTQYF. CDR3 DNA sequence: TGTGCCAGCCTTCTAGCGGGGAGGTCAGATACGCAGTATTTT.

The CDR3 region is CASSYGTGDYEQFF. CDR3 coding DNA: TGTGCCAGCAGTTACGGGACAGGCGATTATGAGCAGTTCTTC. The gene calls are TRBV6-5 and TRBJ2-1; 8 positions agree with TRBD1. Trimming removed 2 bases from V and 8 bases from J; junction bases left unmatched: 5. The CDR3 is made up of 14 amino acids. CDR1 and CDR2 from the germline V gene are MNHEY and SVGAGI.

J is TRBJ2-5 and V is TRBV11-2; 10 positions agree with TRBD2. The CDR3 spans 16 residues. Germline CDR1 SGHAT, CDR2 FQNNGV. V lost 0 bases to trimming and J lost 4 bases; unmatched junction nucleotides: 5. CDR3 nucleotide sequence: TGTGCCAGCAGCTTAGATCCTCTAGCGGGGGCAGAGACCCAGTACTTC. This translates into CASSLDPLAGAETQYF.

J is TRBJ1-2 and V is TRBV2; D may be TRBD1 (5 bases). Between the trimmed V and J ends, which lost 6 bases and 0 bases, there was a span of 11 bases. From germline, CDR1 is SNHLY and CDR2 FYNNEI. The CDR3 is made up of 14 amino acids. The CDR3 DNA reads as TGTGCCAGCAGGGGGGGGTTTACTAACTATGGCTACACCTTC. Translation: CASRGGFTNYGYTF. Based on the CDR3 plus reference TRBV2 and TRBJ1-2, the full variable domain is EPEVTQTPSHQVTQMGQEVILRCVPISNHLYFYWYRQILGQKVEFLVSFYNNEISEKSEIFDDQFSVERPDGSNFTLKIRSTKLEDSAMYFCASRGGFTNYGYTFGSGTRLTVV.

V gene TRBV5-1 combines with J gene TRBJ1-4; D perhaps matches TRBD1 (6 bases). The CDR3 length is 13 residues. V gave up 1 base and J gave up 8 bases, with 9 bases separating them. From germline, CDR1 is SGHRS and CDR2 YFSETQ. The CDR3 loop is CASSLTGREKLFF. As DNA, the CDR3 is TGCGCCAGCAGCTTGACAGGGCGAGAAAAACTGTTTTTT. Using reference TRBV5-1 and TRBJ1-4 for the parts outside the CDR3, the full variable domain is KAGVTQTPRYLIKTRGQQVTLSCSPISGHRSVSWYQQTPGQGLQFLFEYFSETQRNKGNFPGRFSGRQFSNSRSEMNVSTLELGDSALYLCASSLTGREKLFFGSGTQLSVL.